One T cell receptor (beta chain) is described in this entry. The antigen remains unidentified. This entry comes from a study of CD8+ T cells in alopecia areata. For the study at large: Twice daily, treated patients received 5 to 10 mg of oral tofacitinib.

The treatment here: oral pan-JAK inhibitor, 5-10 mg twice daily. Once RNA had been extracted, it was reverse transcribed into cDNA to act as the sequencing template. Repertoires were generated with immunoSEQ multiplex PCR, while TCRdb's copy carries only in-frame clones and drops some. Of hundreds of thousands of clones listed, over 45% were seen once; the top ten hold less than 2%. V was pared by 1 base and J by 2 bases, with 12 bases between. Germline CDR1 and CDR2: SNHLY and FYNNEI. This CDR3 is built from 15 residues. Study-level results: Relative to mice, TCR sharing across patients was less clear, a difference possibly HLA-related. Normal skin's resident alphabeta T cells are also sequenced in scalp samples.

The genes are TRBV2 and TRBJ2-7; D is unresolved. This TCR was recovered from a human donor with alopecia areata. The sample here was CD4+ T cells sorted from blood, taken at week 24, from a patient treated with tofacitinib. DNA of the CDR3: TGTGCCAGCAGTGAAGAGGCAGGCCTGACCTACGAGCAGTACTTC. Protein product: CASSEEAGLTYEQYF.